This entry describes one T cell receptor beta chain. Its antigen is unidentified. The sample comes from a study of cytomegalovirus exposure and HLA in healthy donors. Broader study findings: Diagnosis of cytomegalovirus status made by the classifier reportedly showed high specificity and sensitivity. In vitro data verified a few CMV-associated chains as specific for CMV antigens. Rarity marked most TCR sequences, yet some public TCRs occurred in many donors.

Repertoires were generated with immunoSEQ multiplex PCR, while TCRdb's copy carries only in-frame clones and drops some. This sample has roughly 300,000 clones, with 86% found just once. After removal of 8 bases from V and 6 bases from J, the junction contained 5 bases not matched to a gene. This CDR3 is built from 12 residues. Germline CDR1 reads SNHLY; CDR2 reads FYNNEI. This receptor was obtained from a woman between 18 and 29 years old in good health and CMV-seronegative. The gene calls are TRBV2 and TRBJ2-7, with TRBD2 identical over 9 bases. The material sequenced was PBMCs. The CDR3 region has the DNA TGTGCCAGCCGGGGACTAGCTCCCGAGCAGTACTTC. Residues: CASRGLAPEQYF.